This entry features one TCR beta chain sequence. These data come from a study of blood T cell repertoires in COVID-19. Study information: The cDNA or gDNA used as material had been derived from T cells, B-cell-depleted T cells, or PBMCs.

Germline values: CDR1 GTSNPN, CDR2 SVGIG (reference sequence). V trimming: 5 bases; J trimming: 4 bases; junction bases outside the gene matches: 2. CDR3 length: 12 amino acids. In the original workflow: Amplification from reference gene primers served as the basis for estimated nucleated cell counts. Assay used: immunoSEQ multiplex PCR; TCRdb lists only in-frame clones, some missing. Clone size and the V and J calls come from that table; the DNA yielded D and trimming. The sample consists of 200,000 to 250,000 clones, around four fifths of them appearing once. This TCR came from a woman aged 55-70 years with active or convalescent COVID-19. The chain carries TRBV30 and TRBJ2-1; TRBD2 agrees at 7 bases. Input material: peripheral blood. The CDR3 loop reads CAWGRVYNEQFF. CDR3 in DNA: TGTGCCTGGGGGAGGGTTTACAATGAGCAGTTCTTC.